Below are 4 T cell receptor beta chains sequenced from a single sample in a study of human T cells and chemical hapten exposure. TCRdb re-called the RACE reads with MiXCR, one entry per CDR3 protein. The data contain 300,000 to 400,000 distinct CDR3 sequences, 4.5% to 6% of them singletons. As for time point: pre-sensitization, week 0. Treatment given: therapeutic diphenylcyclopropenone sensitization with weekly scalp DPC. Source: whole blood, taken in connection with sensitization to the hapten diphenylcyclopropenone (DPC). The origin of the receptors is a woman aged 50 to 65 with alopecia areata. Some clones in this sample may be carry-over from other donors' samples.

At least ten counts were recorded for this clonotype. V is TRBV6-5 and J is TRBJ1-1, with 11 bases identical to TRBD1. This CDR3 region has 15 residues. The V gene's germline CDR1 is MNHEY and CDR2 SVGAGI. V shed 0 bases, J shed 5 bases, and the junction held 2 bases outside the gene matches. The CDR3 nucleotides are TGTGCCAGCAGTTACTCTGGGACAGGGGGGACTGAAGCTTTCTTT. Translated: CASSYSGTGGTEAFF.

At least ten counts were recorded for this clonotype. The rearrangement joins TRBV20-1 to TRBJ2-3; either TRBD1 or TRBD2 may fit D (6 bases each). CDR1 is DFQATT, CDR2 SNEGSKA, per germline (reference sequence). The CDR3 totals 16 residues. V lost 2 bases and J 2 bases, leaving 17 bases between the germline ends. CDR3 sequence (DNA): TGCAGTGCTAGACCCCCCGGGGGCGCGAACACAGATACGCAGTATTTT. Translated, it gives CSARPPGGANTDTQYF.

This clonotype was recorded many times. V is TRBV4-3 and J is TRBJ1-1; the D is unclear. Per germline, CDR1 LGHNA and CDR2 YSLEER. The CDR3 extends over 14 amino acids. The V and J ends lost 0 bases and 2 bases respectively, with 7 bases between them. This CDR3 is CASSQDYSNTEAFF. The CDR3 region has the DNA TGCGCCAGCAGCCAAGATTACAGTAACACTGAAGCTTTCTTT.

In its sample, this clonotype was seen many times. CDR3 residues: CASSREEGGSPKNEQFF. CDR3 nucleotide sequence: TGTGCCAGCAGCCGAGAAGAGGGCGGGTCTCCTAAAAATGAGCAGTTCTTC. The chain uses TRBV4-2 and TRBJ2-1, with D possibly being TRBD2 (5 bases). The CDR3 spans 17 residues. With 4 bases removed from V and 7 bases from J, the gap between germline ends came to 23 bases. In germline, CDR1 is LGHNA, CDR2 YNFKEQ.